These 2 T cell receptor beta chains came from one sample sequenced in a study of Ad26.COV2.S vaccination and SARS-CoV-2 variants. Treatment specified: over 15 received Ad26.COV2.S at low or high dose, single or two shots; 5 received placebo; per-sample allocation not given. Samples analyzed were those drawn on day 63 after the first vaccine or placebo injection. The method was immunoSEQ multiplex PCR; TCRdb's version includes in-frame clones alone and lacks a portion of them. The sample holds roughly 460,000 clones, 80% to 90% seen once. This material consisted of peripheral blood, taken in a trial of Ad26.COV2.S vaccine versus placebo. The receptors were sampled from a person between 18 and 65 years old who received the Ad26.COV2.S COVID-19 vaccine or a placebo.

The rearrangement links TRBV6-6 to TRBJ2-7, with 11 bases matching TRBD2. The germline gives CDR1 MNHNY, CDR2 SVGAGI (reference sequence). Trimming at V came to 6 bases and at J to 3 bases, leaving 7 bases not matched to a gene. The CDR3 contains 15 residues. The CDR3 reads CASSTGLAGHYEQYF. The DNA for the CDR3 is TGTGCCAGCAGCACAGGACTAGCGGGCCACTACGAGCAGTACTTC.

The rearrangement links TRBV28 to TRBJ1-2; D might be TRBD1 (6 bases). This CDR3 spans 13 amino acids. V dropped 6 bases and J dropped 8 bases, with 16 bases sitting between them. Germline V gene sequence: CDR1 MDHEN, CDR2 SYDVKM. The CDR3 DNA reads TGTGCCAGCAGGTCCGAACTAGGACAGGGCTACACCTTC. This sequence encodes CASRSELGQGYTF.